Below, 7 T cell receptor beta chains from the same sample are listed, as sequenced in a study of cytomegalovirus exposure and HLA in healthy donors. Researchers ran the PCR with 60 Vbeta and 13 Jbeta primers. Profiled with immunoSEQ multiplex PCR; TCRdb holds only in-frame clones, not every one. The table records about 120,000 clones, approximately 74% of them present only once. The sequenced material came from PBMCs. The receptors derive from a woman in her fifties or sixties in good health and CMV-seropositive.

The chain is built from TRBV6-1 and TRBJ2-7, with 9 bases fitting TRBD2. After removal of 8 bases from V and 6 bases from J, the junction contained 14 bases not matched to a gene. The germline V gene has CDR1 MNHNS and CDR2 SASEGT. This CDR3 spans 15 amino acids. CDR3 in DNA: TGTGCCAGCTTCCTGGGAGCTAGCGGGATTCGCGAGCAGTACTTC. Translated: CASFLGASGIREQYF.

V and J are TRBV2 and TRBJ1-2, with TRBD1 matching over 12 bases. Trimming cost V 6 bases and J 2 bases; bases outside gene matches: 4. Looked up from germline, CDR1 is SNHLY and CDR2 is FYNNEI. The CDR3 consists of 15 residues. CDR3 sequence (DNA): TGTGCCAGCAGGGCCGGGACAGGGGGCAACTATGGCTACACCTTC. Its translation: CASRAGTGGNYGYTF.

As to this clone: This CDR3 is also generated by other DNA sequences in the sample. The chain combines TRBV28 with TRBJ2-1, with D perhaps matching TRBD2 (6 bases). Looked up from germline, CDR1 is MDHEN and CDR2 is SYDVKM. The CDR3 totals 15 residues. Trimming removed 1 base at V and 0 bases at J, with 7 bases between. CDR3 DNA sequence: TGTGCCAGCAGTTTATCCGGGAGCTCCTACAATGAGCAGTTCTTC. Protein: CASSLSGSSYNEQFF.

This rearrangement joins TRBV7-9 to TRBJ1-2; TRBD1 is a possible D gene (6 bases). Germline V CDR1 and CDR2: SEHNR, FQNEAQ (reference sequence). This CDR3 comprises 14 residues. Trimming stripped 5 bases from V and 4 bases from J, with 14 bases between. Written as DNA, the CDR3 is TGTGCCAGCAGCAGAGGGGGGGATCTCTATGGCTACACCTTC. It is translated as CASSRGGDLYGYTF. The full variable domain, its missing parts supplied by reference TRBV7-9 and TRBJ1-2, is DTGVSQNPRHKITKRGQNVTFRCDPISEHNRLYWYRQTLGQGPEFLTYFQNEAQLEKSRLLSDRFSAERPKGSFSTLEIQRTEQGDSAMYLCASSRGGDLYGYTFGSGTRLTVV.

This clone was observed a few times. This chain joins TRBV10-3 and TRBJ1-1; possible D gene TRBD1, 6 bases. CDR1 and CDR2 (germline): ENHRY, SYGVKD. CDR3 length equals 16 residues. V was cut by 0 bases and J by 0 bases, with 11 bases left in between. CDR3 protein: CAISESAGDMNTEAFF. CDR3 sequence (DNA): TGTGCCATCAGTGAGTCGGCAGGGGATATGAACACTGAAGCTTTCTTT.

This chain links TRBV7-8 with TRBJ2-7, with D possibly matching TRBD2 (5 bases). The ends were cut back, 1 base at V and 2 bases at J, with 9 bases in the middle. The CDR3 is 14 amino acids. In germline, CDR1 is SGHVS, CDR2 FQNEAQ. This CDR3 reads CASSLGTPTYEQYF. CDR3 in DNA: TGTGCCAGCAGCTTAGGGACTCCAACCTACGAGCAGTACTTC.

The V gene is TRBV7-6, the J gene TRBJ1-1, with D possibly matching TRBD1 (5 bases). The germline CDR1 and CDR2 sequences are SGHVS and FNYEAQ. The V end was cut by 1 base, the J end by 1 base, with 7 bases between. This CDR3 comprises 14 residues. The CDR3 loop is CASSLGDRNTEAFF. CDR3 DNA: TGTGCCAGCAGCTTAGGTGACAGGAACACTGAAGCTTTCTTT.